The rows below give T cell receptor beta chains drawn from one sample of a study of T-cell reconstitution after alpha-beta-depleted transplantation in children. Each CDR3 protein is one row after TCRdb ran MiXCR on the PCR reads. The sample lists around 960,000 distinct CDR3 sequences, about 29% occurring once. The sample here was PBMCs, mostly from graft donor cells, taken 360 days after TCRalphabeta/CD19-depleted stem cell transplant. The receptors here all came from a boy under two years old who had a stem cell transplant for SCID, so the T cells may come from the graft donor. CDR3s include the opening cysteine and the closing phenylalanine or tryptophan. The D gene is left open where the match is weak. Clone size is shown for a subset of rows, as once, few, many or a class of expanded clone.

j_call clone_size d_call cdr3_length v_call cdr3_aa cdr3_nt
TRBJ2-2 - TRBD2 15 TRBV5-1 CASSREAPLSRELFF TGCGCCAGCAGCCGGGAGGCACCCCTTAGTAGGGAGCTGTTTTTT
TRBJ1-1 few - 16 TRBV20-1 CSARNRPVGGPFEAFF TGCAGTGCTAGAAACCGGCCAGTTGGGGGGCCCTTTGAAGCTTTCTTT
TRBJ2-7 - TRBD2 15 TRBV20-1 CSARTPAAGAYEQYF TGCAGTGCTAGGACCCCGGCAGCGGGGGCCTACGAGCAGTACTTC
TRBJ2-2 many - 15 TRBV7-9 CASKFLGVTTGELFF TGTGCCAGCAAATTCCTGGGGGTGACCACCGGGGAGCTGTTTTTT
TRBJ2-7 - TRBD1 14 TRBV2 CASSEIGTADEQYF TGTGCCAGCAGTGAAATAGGGACAGCTGACGAGCAGTACTTC
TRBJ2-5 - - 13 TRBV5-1 CASSYSTQETQYF TGCGCCAGCAGCTACTCAACCCAAGAGACCCAGTACTTC
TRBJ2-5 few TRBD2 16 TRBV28 CASSFPGPVAGETQYF TGTGCCAGCAGTTTCCCCGGCCCGGTAGCGGGGGAGACCCAGTACTTC
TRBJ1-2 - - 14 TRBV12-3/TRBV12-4 CASRVSGGTYGYTF TGTGCCAGCAGGGTCTCAGGAGGGACCTATGGCTACACCTTC
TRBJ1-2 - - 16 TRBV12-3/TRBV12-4 CASSLGRGNGDYGYTF TGTGCCAGCAGTTTGGGTCGTGGAAACGGTGACTATGGCTACACCTTC
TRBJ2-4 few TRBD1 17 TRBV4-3 CASSITVRDRVKNIQYF TGCGCCAGCAGCATCACTGTCCGGGACAGGGTGAAAAACATTCAGTACTTC
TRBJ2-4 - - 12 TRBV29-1 CSFRSDLDIQYF TGCAGCTTCCGCAGCGACCTGGACATTCAGTACTTC
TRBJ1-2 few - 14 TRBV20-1 CSVPPRREKDGYTF TGCAGTGTCCCGCCCCGGAGGGAAAAGGATGGCTACACCTTC
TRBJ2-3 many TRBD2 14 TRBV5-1 CASSRSGGGDTQYF TGCGCCAGCAGTCGGAGCGGGGGCGGAGATACGCAGTATTTT
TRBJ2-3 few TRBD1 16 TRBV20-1 CSARPYRGIVTDTQYF TGCAGTGCCAGACCTTACAGGGGGATTGTCACAGATACGCAGTATTTT
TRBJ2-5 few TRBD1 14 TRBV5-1 CASALTGGEETQYF TGCGCCAGCGCCCTCACAGGGGGCGAAGAGACCCAGTACTTC
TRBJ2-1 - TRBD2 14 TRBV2 CASKGGGAKNEQFF TGTGCCAGCAAAGGCGGGGGGGCTAAAAATGAGCAGTTCTTC
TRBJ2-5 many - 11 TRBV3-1 CASSQWETQYF TGTGCCAGCAGCCAATGGGAGACCCAGTACTTC
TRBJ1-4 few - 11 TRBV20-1 CSVEGNEKLFF TGCAGTGTCGAGGGGAATGAAAAACTGTTTTTT
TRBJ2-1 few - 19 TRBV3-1 CASSQDPFVTGPGGDEQFF TGTGCCAGCAGCCAAGACCCATTTGTTACAGGGCCTGGGGGCGATGAGCAGTTCTTC
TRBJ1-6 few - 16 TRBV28 CASSFWGRGRGSPLHF TGTGCCAGCAGTTTTTGGGGCAGGGGAAGAGGTTCACCCCTCCACTTT
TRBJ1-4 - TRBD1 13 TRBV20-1 CSARRGTDEKLFF TGCAGTGCTAGAAGGGGGACAGACGAAAAACTGTTTTTT
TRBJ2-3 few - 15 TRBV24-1 CATSPGLSGIDTQYF TGTGCCACCAGCCCCGGTCTTTCAGGGATAGATACGCAGTATTTT
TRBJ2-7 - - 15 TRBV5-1 CASSLRVRVSGEQYF TGCGCCAGCAGCCTGAGAGTTAGGGTATCGGGAGAGCAGTACTTC
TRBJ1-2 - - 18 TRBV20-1 CSATAPPLEAAPNYGYTF TGCAGTGCTACCGCGCCCCCTTTAGAGGCAGCGCCTAACTATGGCTACACCTTC
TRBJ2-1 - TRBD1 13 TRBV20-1 CSARGQVYNEQFF TGCAGTGCTAGGGGACAGGTCTACAATGAGCAGTTCTTC
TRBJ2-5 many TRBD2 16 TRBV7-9 CASSLGLAGTQETQYF TGTGCCAGCAGCTTAGGGCTAGCGGGGACCCAAGAGACCCAGTACTTC
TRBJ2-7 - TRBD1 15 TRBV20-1 CSAGGQGHFSYEQYF TGCAGTGCTGGAGGACAGGGGCACTTCTCCTACGAGCAGTACTTC
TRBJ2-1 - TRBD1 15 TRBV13 CASSTRTGIHNEQFF TGTGCCAGCAGCACAAGGACAGGAATCCACAATGAGCAGTTCTTC